The rows below give T cell receptor beta chains drawn from one sample of a study of T-cell reconstitution after alpha-beta-depleted transplantation in children. TCRdb re-called the PCR reads through MiXCR, storing one row per CDR3 protein. The sample includes about 900,000 distinct CDR3 sequences, under 30% seen only once; the top ten take 28%. Specimen: PBMCs, mostly from graft donor cells, collected 360 days after TCRalphabeta/CD19-depleted stem cell transplant. These receptors all come from a boy under three years old who had a stem cell transplant for SCID, so the T cells may come from the graft donor. Each CDR3 is given with its conserved first and last residue. A D gene is named only where the DNA matches it firmly. Size is stated for part of the rows, as once, few or many counts, or as a class when the clone is expanded.

J	V	D	size	DNA	CDR3
TRBJ1-1	TRBV6-5	.	many	TGTGCCAGCAGTTCTACCGCCCACAGACTTAACACTGAAGCTTTCTTT	CASSSTAHRLNTEAFF
TRBJ2-5	TRBV20-1	.	few	TGCAGTGCTGCGGCGCTAACAGGCGCACAAGAGACCCAGTACTTC	CSAAALTGAQETQYF
TRBJ2-5	TRBV9	TRBD2	few	TGTGCCAGCAGCGCCGTCGTGACTAGCGACCAAGAGACCCAGTACTTC	CASSAVVTSDQETQYF
TRBJ2-3	TRBV7-3	.	.	TGTGCCAGCAGCTCCCTTGGCGCGGGTATAGATACGCAGTATTTT	CASSSLGAGIDTQYF
TRBJ2-5	TRBV5-6	TRBD2	.	TGTGCCAGCAGCTTAGGGACTAGCGGGGGGTTGTGGCAAGAGACCCAGTACTTC	CASSLGTSGGLWQETQYF
TRBJ2-1	TRBV24-1	TRBD1	.	TGTGCCGCCCAGTCTAGGGGGCCCTACAATGAGCAGTTCTTC	CAAQSRGPYNEQFF
TRBJ1-5	TRBV20-1	.	.	TGCAGTGCTGGGGCTGGGGTAAGCAATCAGCCCCAGCATTTT	CSAGAGVSNQPQHF
TRBJ1-6	TRBV28	TRBD1	.	TGTGCCAGCAGGGGACAGGGAATTCGGAATTCACCCCTCCACTTT	CASRGQGIRNSPLHF
TRBJ1-2	TRBV15	.	few	TGTGCCACCAGCAGGGACCAGGCCGGGGGAGATGGCTACACCTTC	CATSRDQAGGDGYTF
TRBJ1-6	TRBV4-2	.	few	TGTGCCAGCAGCCAAGATCGCGTAACACCCCTCCACTTT	CASSQDRVTPLHF
TRBJ2-6	TRBV9	.	few	TGTGCCAGCAGCGATATGAGGACAGCGAGCTCTGGGGCCAACGTCCTGACTTTC	CASSDMRTASSGANVLTF
TRBJ2-5	TRBV4-1	TRBD2	.	TGCGCCAGCAGCCAAGGGGGCCTGAGAGCGGGGGAGACCCAGTACTTC	CASSQGGLRAGETQYF
TRBJ2-7	TRBV5-1	TRBD1	.	TGCGCCAGCAGCTTGGGACAGGGCGACCACTACGAGCAGTACTTC	CASSLGQGDHYEQYF
TRBJ1-1	TRBV5-1	.	.	TGCGCCAGCAGCTTGTTTCCCACGGGGACCACTGAAGCTTTCTTT	CASSLFPTGTTEAFF
TRBJ1-5	TRBV30	TRBD1	once	TGTGCCTGGAGTCCACAGGGGTTGGGCAATCAGCCCCAGCATTTT	CAWSPQGLGNQPQHF
TRBJ2-1	TRBV5-8	TRBD2	many	TGTGCCAGCAGCCGTGTGGTAGCGGGGGTAGGGGAGCAGTTCTTC	CASSRVVAGVGEQFF
TRBJ2-6	TRBV12-3/TRBV12-4	.	.	TGTGCCAGCCGCAGGGTTAGTGGGGCCAACGTCCTGACTTTC	CASRRVSGANVLTF
TRBJ2-5	TRBV7-9	TRBD1	many	TGTGCCAGCAGCAGGACAGGGCGGGAGACCCAGTACTTC	CASSRTGRETQYF
TRBJ2-5	TRBV7-2	.	.	TGTGCCAGCAGCTCTGGGGCGGAGACCCAGTACTTC	CASSSGAETQYF
TRBJ2-1	TRBV12-3/TRBV12-4	TRBD2	few	TGTGCCAGCAGGGAGGGACTAGCGGTTTACAATGAGCAGTTCTTC	CASREGLAVYNEQFF
TRBJ1-4	TRBV7-9	TRBD1	few	TGTGCCAGCATCCGACCGGGACAGGGAAGCGAAAAACTGTTTTTT	CASIRPGQGSEKLFF
TRBJ1-4	TRBV5-1	.	.	TGCGCCAGCAGCTTGGTCGGGGCCAGGGGACTGTTTTTT	CASSLVGARGLFF
TRBJ2-3	TRBV29-1	.	.	TGCAGCGCCAGACAGGAGCGGATCAGCACAGATACGCAGTATTTT	CSARQERISTDTQYF
TRBJ1-1	TRBV12-3/TRBV12-4	TRBD1	.	TGTGCCAGCAGCCCACCAGGGGGCGAGGGCACTGAAGCTTTCTTT	CASSPPGGEGTEAFF
TRBJ2-3	TRBV20-1	TRBD2	.	TGCAGTGCTATCTCACGGGGGGTCAGCACAGATACGCAGTATTTT	CSAISRGVSTDTQYF
TRBJ1-1	TRBV4-2	.	.	TGTGCCAGCAGCTCCAGGGCGTGGCAAGGGACGAACACTGAAGCTTTCTTT	CASSSRAWQGTNTEAFF
TRBJ2-1	TRBV14	.	few	TGTGCCAGCAGCCCAATCGGGAGAGACTACAGGAACTACAATGAGCAGTTCTTC	CASSPIGRDYRNYNEQFF
TRBJ2-3	TRBV18	TRBD2	once	TGTGCCAGCTCACCATCCAGACTAGCGGGGGCACGTTTCACAGATACGCAGTATTTT	CASSPSRLAGARFTDTQYF
TRBJ2-6	TRBV27	.	.	TGTGCCAGCAGTTTATCCTTCTCTGGGGCCAACGTCCTGACTTTC	CASSLSFSGANVLTF
TRBJ2-5	TRBV12-3/TRBV12-4	TRBD2	few	TGTGCCAGCAGCTTCAGCGGGGGGGCCGAGGAGACCCAGTACTTC	CASSFSGGAEETQYF
TRBJ2-2	TRBV6-5	TRBD1	few	TGTGCCAGCAGTTACGGGTCAGGGGGCTGGACCGGGGAGCTGTTTTTT	CASSYGSGGWTGELFF
TRBJ1-4	TRBV7-2	.	few	TGTGCCAGCAGCTTAGGATTTGTGGGTGAAAAACTGTTTTTT	CASSLGFVGEKLFF
TRBJ2-5	TRBV4-2	.	.	TGTGCCAGCAGCCAACTCTTACGACCCCATTTGGAGACCCAGTACTTC	CASSQLLRPHLETQYF
TRBJ2-3	TRBV12-3/TRBV12-4	.	.	TGTGCCACCCTAGCTGGGCCTGTGTTCACAGATACGCAGTATTTT	CATLAGPVFTDTQYF
TRBJ1-1	TRBV6-6	.	.	TGTGCCAGCAGTTACTCGGGGTCTCGAGAAGCTTTCTTT	CASSYSGSREAFF
TRBJ2-7	TRBV7-3	.	.	TGTGCCAGCAGCTTAACTATCTCCTACGAGCAGTACTTC	CASSLTISYEQYF
TRBJ1-1	TRBV28	.	.	TGTGCCAGTATACAGGGCTACACTGAAGCTTTCTTT	CASIQGYTEAFF
TRBJ2-7	TRBV4-1	TRBD1	few	TGCGCCAGCAGCTCCGGGACAGGGCCCTCCTACGAGCAGTACTTC	CASSSGTGPSYEQYF
TRBJ2-3	TRBV5-6	.	.	TGTGCCAGCAGCCCCTCCGGACAAAATACGCAGTATTTT	CASSPSGQNTQYF
TRBJ1-1	TRBV27	.	.	TGTGCCAGCAGTTATTTGGGGGTGGACACTGAAGCTTTCTTT	CASSYLGVDTEAFF
TRBJ2-7	TRBV7-2	.	.	TGTGCCAGCAGCTTAGTCCCTGGGGCCGTTTCCTACGAGCAGTACTTC	CASSLVPGAVSYEQYF
TRBJ2-7	TRBV15	TRBD1	.	TGTGCCACCAGCAGAGGCCCCCCCAGACAGGGTTCTACTTCCTACGAGCAGTACTTC	CATSRGPPRQGSTSYEQYF
TRBJ2-3	TRBV4-3	.	.	TGCGCCAGCAGCCAGGCGGCAGTGACAGATACGCAGTATTTT	CASSQAAVTDTQYF
TRBJ2-7	TRBV2	.	few	TGTGCCAGCCAGCCGGGAAGGACCTACGAGCAGTACTTC	CASQPGRTYEQYF
TRBJ2-3	TRBV4-1	TRBD2	.	TGCGCCAGCAGCCAAGGACGGGCTAGCGGGGTACGGACGCAGTATTTT	CASSQGRASGVRTQYF
TRBJ1-1	TRBV7-2	.	.	TGTGCCAGCAGCTTAGGCCACAGGGCGATGAACACTGAAGCTTTCTTT	CASSLGHRAMNTEAFF
TRBJ2-7	TRBV7-6	TRBD2	few	TGTGCCAGCAGCTTTCTCCCTAGCGGGTCGGGCTTCTCCGGCGAGCAGTACTTC	CASSFLPSGSGFSGEQYF
TRBJ2-3	TRBV15	.	.	TGTGCCACCAGCAGAGATCCCCTAGGGGATACGCAGTATTTT	CATSRDPLGDTQYF
TRBJ2-5	TRBV10-3	.	.	TGTGCCATCAGTGAGGGTCTCTGGGAGACCCAGTACTTC	CAISEGLWETQYF
TRBJ2-5	TRBV9	.	.	TGTGCCAGCAATCCGCTCGGGGCCGTGAGAGAGACCCAGTACTTC	CASNPLGAVRETQYF
TRBJ1-4	TRBV4-3	.	.	TGCGCCAGCAGCCAAGATACCGGGTTTAATGAAAAACTGTTTTTT	CASSQDTGFNEKLFF
TRBJ2-3	TRBV7-9	.	few	TGTGCCAGCAGCTTAGATGCCGGGAGAACAGATACGCAGTATTTT	CASSLDAGRTDTQYF
TRBJ1-4	TRBV4-3	.	.	TGCGCCAGCAGCCAAGATATAGGACGGGGTAATGAAAAACTGTTTTTT	CASSQDIGRGNEKLFF
TRBJ1-2	TRBV24-1	TRBD1	.	TGTGCCACCAGTGAACTAGACAGGGAGTATGGCTACACCTTC	CATSELDREYGYTF
TRBJ2-3	TRBV7-9	TRBD1	.	TGTGCCAGCAGCCGCGACAGGGGGGAAGATACGCAGTATTTT	CASSRDRGEDTQYF